This TCR beta chain was captured in a study of beta chain features in type 1 diabetes. General observations from the study: Moderately but significantly shorter TCRB CDR3s were found in Type 1 diabetes patients in all four CD4+ subsets. In comparison with healthy donors, patients had naive, central memory and Treg TCRB repertoires that appeared more similar. Although PCR might favor shorter templates, it would do so equally in patients and controls.

Details on this clone: Its target is unknown.

Investigators reverse transcribed all isolated RNA, so they sequenced expressed TCRB transcripts. Assay used: immunoSEQ multiplex PCR; TCRdb lists only in-frame clones, some missing. The table lists 600,000 to 700,000 clones, 12% of them singletons. CDR1 MNHEY and CDR2 SVGAGI come from the germline V gene. CDR3 length: 16 amino acids. With 0 bases removed from V and 7 bases from J, the gap between germline ends came to 16 bases. The clonotype was recovered from a man aged 30 to 45 with type 1 diabetes. V is TRBV6-5 and J is TRBJ2-1; maybe TRBD2 (6 bases). Sample: naive CD4+ T cells from blood. The CDR3 DNA is TGTGCCAGCAGTTACTCGATGAGCGGGTGGGTGAATGAGCAGTTCTTC. This translates into CASSYSMSGWVNEQFF.